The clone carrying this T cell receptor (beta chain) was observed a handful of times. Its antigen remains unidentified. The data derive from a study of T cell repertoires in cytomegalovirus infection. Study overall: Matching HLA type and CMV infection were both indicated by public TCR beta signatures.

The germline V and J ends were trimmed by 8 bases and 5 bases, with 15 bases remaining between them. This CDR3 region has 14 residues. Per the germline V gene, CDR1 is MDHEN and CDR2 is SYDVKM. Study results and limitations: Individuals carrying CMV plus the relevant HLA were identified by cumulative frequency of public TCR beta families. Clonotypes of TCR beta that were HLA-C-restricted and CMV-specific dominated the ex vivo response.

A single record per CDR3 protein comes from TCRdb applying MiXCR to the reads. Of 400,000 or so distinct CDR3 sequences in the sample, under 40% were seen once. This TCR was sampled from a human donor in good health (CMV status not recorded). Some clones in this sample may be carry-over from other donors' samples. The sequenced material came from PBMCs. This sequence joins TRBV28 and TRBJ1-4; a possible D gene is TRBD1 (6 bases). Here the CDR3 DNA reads TGTGCCAGCGAGGGGGGCAGGGCGAATGAAAAACTGTTTTTT. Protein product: CASEGGRANEKLFF.